This T cell receptor (beta chain) appears in the sequencing data of a study of memory CD4+ T cells and cytomegalovirus serostatus. Study details: Of the healthy Belgian adults, nine or ten were CMV seropositive and about 24 seronegative.

To note about this clone: The same CDR3 arises from other DNA sequences in this sample as well.

V gave up 1 base and J gave up 0 bases; unmatched junction bases: 3. The CDR3 covers 16 residues. Germline V gene data show CDR1 as SGHRS and CDR2 as YFSETQ. Single viable CD3+CD4+CD8-CD45RO+ cells were sorted as the memory CD4+ T cells. The method was immunoSEQ multiplex PCR; TCRdb's version includes in-frame clones alone and lacks a portion of them. The table records about 48,000 clones, around 80% of them present only once. The clonotype originates from an adult in good health and CMV-seronegative. Sequencing input: memory CD4+ T cells from blood. The gene calls are TRBV5-1 and TRBJ2-1; 8 nucleotides match TRBD2. The chain's CDR3 is CASSLTSGSSYNEQFF. CDR3 in DNA: TGCGCCAGCAGCTTGACAAGCGGGAGCTCCTACAATGAGCAGTTCTTC.